This TCR beta chain was found in a study of blood T cell repertoires in COVID-19. Study overall: Samples of COVID-19 (acute and convalescent) were obtained from the United States, Italy and Spain.

This clone was recorded only once. The germline CDR1 and CDR2 sequences are SGHDN and FVKESK. V dropped 5 bases and J dropped 7 bases, with 9 bases sitting between them. CDR3 length: 13 amino acids. Data came from immunoSEQ multiplex PCR; TCRdb stores just in-frame clones and leaves some out. The repertoire includes about 120,000 clones, around 80% of them detected once, and around 15% sits in the top ten. This chain connects TRBV14 to TRBJ1-6; D is unclear. Sequencing used peripheral blood. The receptor was derived from a man aged 55-75 years with active or convalescent COVID-19. CDR3 DNA: TGTGCCAGCAGCGCTTCAGTGAATTCACCCCTCCACTTT. Translation: CASSASVNSPLHF.